This TCR beta chain was captured in a study of blood T cell repertoires in COVID-19. Study-wide background: COVID-19 samples, acute and convalescent, were from the United States, Italy and Spain.

In its sample, this clone was seen a few times. In the original analysis: Scientists estimated how many nucleated cells there were by amplifying reference gene primers. Produced via immunoSEQ multiplex PCR; TCRdb's table is partial and in-frame only. Clonal size and the V and J genes are those of that table, whereas D and trimming came from the DNA. The sample gives fewer than 45,000 clones, around 70% of which show up once; 8% to 11% is in the top ten. The CDR3 length is 16 residues. The V gene lost 3 bases and the J gene lost 0 bases, with 11 bases spanning the gap. Germline V CDR1 and CDR2: KGHSH, LQKENI.

This receptor was identified in a man between 70 and 80 years old with COVID-19, enrolled during active disease. The chain has TRBV18 and TRBJ1-4; no clear D. Input material: peripheral blood. In DNA form, the CDR3 reads TGTGCCAGCTCACCCCAAGTGGTAGCAACTAATGAAAAACTGTTTTTT. Amino acids: CASSPQVVATNEKLFF.